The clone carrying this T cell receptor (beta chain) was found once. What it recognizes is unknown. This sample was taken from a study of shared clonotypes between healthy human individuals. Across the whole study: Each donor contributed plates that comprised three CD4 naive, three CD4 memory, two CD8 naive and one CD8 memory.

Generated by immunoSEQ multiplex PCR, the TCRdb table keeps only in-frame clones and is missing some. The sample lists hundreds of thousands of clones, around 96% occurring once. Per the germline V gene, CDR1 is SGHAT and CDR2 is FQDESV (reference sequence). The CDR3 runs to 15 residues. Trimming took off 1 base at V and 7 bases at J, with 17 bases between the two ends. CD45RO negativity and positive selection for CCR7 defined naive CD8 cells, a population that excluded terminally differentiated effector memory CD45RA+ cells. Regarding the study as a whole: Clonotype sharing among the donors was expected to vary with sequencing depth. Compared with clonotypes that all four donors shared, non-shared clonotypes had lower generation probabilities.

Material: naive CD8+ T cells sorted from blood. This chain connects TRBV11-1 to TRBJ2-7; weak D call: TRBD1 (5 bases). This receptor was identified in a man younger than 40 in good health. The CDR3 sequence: CASSLGPGLTREQYF. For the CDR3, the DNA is TGTGCCAGCAGCTTAGGTCCAGGGCTAACGCGGGAGCAGTACTTC.